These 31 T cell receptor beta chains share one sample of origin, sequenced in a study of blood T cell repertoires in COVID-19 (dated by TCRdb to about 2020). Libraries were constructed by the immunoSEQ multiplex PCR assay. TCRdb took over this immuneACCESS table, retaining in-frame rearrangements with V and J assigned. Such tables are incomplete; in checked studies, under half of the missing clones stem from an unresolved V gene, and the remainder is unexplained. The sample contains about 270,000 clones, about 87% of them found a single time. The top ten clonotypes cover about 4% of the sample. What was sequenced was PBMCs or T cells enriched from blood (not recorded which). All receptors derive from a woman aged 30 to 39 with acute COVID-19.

CDR3 in amino acids: CASSIRKEGGPLQPQHF. Written as DNA, the CDR3 is TGTGCCAGCAGCATCCGCAAGGAGGGAGGGCCCCTTCAGCCCCAGCATTTT. The chain couples TRBV27 to TRBJ1-5; D uncertain. CDR3 length equals 17 residues. With 6 bases removed from V and 6 bases from J, the gap between germline ends came to 24 bases. Germline V lookup: CDR1 MNHEY, CDR2 SMNVEV (reference sequence).

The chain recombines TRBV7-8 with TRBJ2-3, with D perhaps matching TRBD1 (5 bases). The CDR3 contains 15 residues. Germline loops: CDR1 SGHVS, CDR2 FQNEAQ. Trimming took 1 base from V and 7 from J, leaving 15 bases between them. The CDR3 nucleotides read TGTGCCAGCAGCTTAGGGTCAGGGTCCCTCAATACGCAGTATTTT. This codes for CASSLGSGSLNTQYF.

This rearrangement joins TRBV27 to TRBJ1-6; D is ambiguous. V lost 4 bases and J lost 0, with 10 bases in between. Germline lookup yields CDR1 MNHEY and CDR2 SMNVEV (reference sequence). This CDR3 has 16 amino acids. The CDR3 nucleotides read TGTGCCAGCAGTTCCGAGATTCTCTCCTATAATTCACCCCTCCACTTT. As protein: CASSSEILSYNSPLHF.

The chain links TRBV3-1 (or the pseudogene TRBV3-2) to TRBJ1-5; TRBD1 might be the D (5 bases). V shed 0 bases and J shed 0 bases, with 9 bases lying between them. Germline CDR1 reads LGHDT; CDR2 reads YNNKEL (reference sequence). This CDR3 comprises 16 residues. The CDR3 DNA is TGTGCCAGCAGCCAAGATACCGGGGGTAGCAATCAGCCCCAGCATTTT. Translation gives CASSQDTGGSNQPQHF.

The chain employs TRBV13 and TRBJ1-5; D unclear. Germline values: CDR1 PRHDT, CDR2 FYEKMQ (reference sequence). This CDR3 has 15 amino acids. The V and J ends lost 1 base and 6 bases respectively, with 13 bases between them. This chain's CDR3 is CASSLVAPGSQPQHF. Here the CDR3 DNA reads TGTGCCAGCAGCTTAGTAGCCCCGGGAAGTCAGCCCCAGCATTTT.

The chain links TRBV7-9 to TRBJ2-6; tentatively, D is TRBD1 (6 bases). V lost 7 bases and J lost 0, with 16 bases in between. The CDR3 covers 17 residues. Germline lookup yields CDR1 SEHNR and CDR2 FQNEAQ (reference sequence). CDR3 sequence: CASNDRFLNSGANVLTF. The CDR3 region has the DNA TGTGCCAGCAACGACAGGTTCCTAAACTCTGGGGCCAACGTCCTGACTTTC.

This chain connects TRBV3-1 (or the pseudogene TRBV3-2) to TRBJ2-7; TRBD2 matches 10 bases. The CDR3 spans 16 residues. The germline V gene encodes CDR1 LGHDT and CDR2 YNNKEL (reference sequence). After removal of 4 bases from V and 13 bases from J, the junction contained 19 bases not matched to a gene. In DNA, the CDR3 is TGTGCCAGCAGCCGACGCCGGCTAGCGGGAGCCTTAAATATTTACTTC. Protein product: CASSRRRLAGALNIYF.

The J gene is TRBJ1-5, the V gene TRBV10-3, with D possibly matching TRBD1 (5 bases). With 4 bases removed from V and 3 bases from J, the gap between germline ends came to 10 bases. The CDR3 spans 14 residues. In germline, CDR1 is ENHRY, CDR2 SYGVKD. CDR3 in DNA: TGTGCCATCAGTGTGGGGGGAAACAATCAGCCCCAGCATTTT. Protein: CAISVGGNNQPQHF.

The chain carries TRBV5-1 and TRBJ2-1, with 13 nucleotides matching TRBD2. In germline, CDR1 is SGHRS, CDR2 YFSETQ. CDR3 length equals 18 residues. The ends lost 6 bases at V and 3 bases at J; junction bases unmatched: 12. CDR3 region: CASISGTSGKGGYNEQFF. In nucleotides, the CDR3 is TGCGCCAGCATCTCCGGGACTAGCGGGAAGGGGGGCTACAATGAGCAGTTCTTC. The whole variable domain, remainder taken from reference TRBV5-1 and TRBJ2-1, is KAGVTQTPRYLIKTRGQQVTLSCSPISGHRSVSWYQQTPGQGLQFLFEYFSETQRNKGNFPGRFSGRQFSNSRSEMNVSTLELGDSALYLCASISGTSGKGGYNEQFFGPGTRLTVL.

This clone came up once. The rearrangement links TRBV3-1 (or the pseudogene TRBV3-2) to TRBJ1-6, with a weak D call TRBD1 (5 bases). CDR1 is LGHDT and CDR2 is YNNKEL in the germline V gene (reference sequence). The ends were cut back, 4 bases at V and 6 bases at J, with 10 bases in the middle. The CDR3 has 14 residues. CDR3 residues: CASSLGGSNSPLHF. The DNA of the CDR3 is TGTGCCAGCAGCCTGGGGGGGAGTAATTCACCCCTCCACTTT.

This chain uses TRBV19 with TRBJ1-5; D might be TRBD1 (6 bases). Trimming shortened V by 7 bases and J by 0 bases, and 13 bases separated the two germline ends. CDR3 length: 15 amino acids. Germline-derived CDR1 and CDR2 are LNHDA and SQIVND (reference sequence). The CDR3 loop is CASTHRDNSNQPQHF. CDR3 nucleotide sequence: TGTGCCAGTACCCACAGGGATAATAGCAATCAGCCCCAGCATTTT. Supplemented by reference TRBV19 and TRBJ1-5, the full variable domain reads DGGITQSPKYLFRKEGQNVTLSCEQNLNHDAMYWYRQDPGQGLRLIYYSQIVNDFQKGDIAEGYSVSREKKESFPLTVTSAQKNPTAFYLCASTHRDNSNQPQHFGDGTRLSIL.

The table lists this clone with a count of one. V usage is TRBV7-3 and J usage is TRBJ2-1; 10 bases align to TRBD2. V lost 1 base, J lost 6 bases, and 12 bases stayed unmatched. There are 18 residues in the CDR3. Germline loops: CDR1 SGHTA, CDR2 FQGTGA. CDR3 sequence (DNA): TGTGCCAGCAGCTTAAGGGGCGGAGCTAGCGGGAGATTCAATGAGCAGTTCTTC. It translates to CASSLRGGASGRFNEQFF.

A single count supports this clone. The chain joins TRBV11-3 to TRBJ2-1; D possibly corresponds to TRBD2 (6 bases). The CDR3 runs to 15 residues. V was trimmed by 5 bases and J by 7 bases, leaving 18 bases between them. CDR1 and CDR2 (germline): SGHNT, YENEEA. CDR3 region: CASSPGQGGVNEQFF. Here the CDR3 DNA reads TGTGCCAGCAGCCCCGGCCAAGGAGGGGTGAATGAGCAGTTCTTC.

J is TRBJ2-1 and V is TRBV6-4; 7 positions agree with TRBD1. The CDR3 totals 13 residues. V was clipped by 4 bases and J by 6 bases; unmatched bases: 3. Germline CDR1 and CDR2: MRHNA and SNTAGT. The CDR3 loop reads CASSGRDSNEQFF. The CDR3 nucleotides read TGTGCCAGCAGTGGCCGGGACAGCAATGAGCAGTTCTTC.

CDR3 sequence: CASSLSMAGIATNEKLFF. The DNA of the CDR3 is TGTGCCAGCAGCTTGAGTATGGCAGGGATAGCAACTAATGAAAAACTGTTTTTT. The gene calls are TRBV5-8 and TRBJ1-4, with a tentative D call TRBD1 (5 bases). Per the germline V gene, CDR1 is SGHTS and CDR2 is YDEGEE. Trimming took 1 base from V and 0 from J, leaving 16 bases between them. This CDR3 has 18 amino acids.

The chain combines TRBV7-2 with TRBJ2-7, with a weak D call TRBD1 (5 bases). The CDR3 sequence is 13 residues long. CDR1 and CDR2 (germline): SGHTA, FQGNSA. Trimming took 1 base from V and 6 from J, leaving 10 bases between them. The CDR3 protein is CASSLVQAGEQYF. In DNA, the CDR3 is TGTGCCAGCAGCTTAGTACAGGCTGGCGAGCAGTACTTC.

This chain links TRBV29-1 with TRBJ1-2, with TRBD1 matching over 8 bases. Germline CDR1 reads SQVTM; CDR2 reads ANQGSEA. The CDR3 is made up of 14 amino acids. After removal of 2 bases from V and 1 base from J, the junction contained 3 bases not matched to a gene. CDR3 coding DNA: TGCAGCGTTGAAAGTGACAGGGGTAACTATGGCTACACCTTC. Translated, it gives CSVESDRGNYGYTF.

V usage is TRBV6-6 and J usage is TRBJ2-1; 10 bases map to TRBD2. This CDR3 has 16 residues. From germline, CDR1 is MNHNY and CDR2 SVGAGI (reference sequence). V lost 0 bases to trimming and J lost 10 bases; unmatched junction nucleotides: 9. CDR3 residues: CASSYSEREGHWEQFF. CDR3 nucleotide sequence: TGTGCCAGCAGTTACTCGGAGCGGGAGGGCCATTGGGAGCAGTTCTTC.

CDR3 in DNA: TGTGCCAGCAGCCAAGATACTAGCTCCTACGAGCAGTACTTC. Translated: CASSQDTSSYEQYF. The chain links TRBV3-1 (or the pseudogene TRBV3-2) to TRBJ2-7; TRBD2 is a possible D gene (5 bases). V was cut by 0 bases and J by 0 bases, with 6 bases left in between. The germline CDR1 and CDR2 sequences are LGHDT and YNNKEL (reference sequence). The CDR3 covers 14 residues.

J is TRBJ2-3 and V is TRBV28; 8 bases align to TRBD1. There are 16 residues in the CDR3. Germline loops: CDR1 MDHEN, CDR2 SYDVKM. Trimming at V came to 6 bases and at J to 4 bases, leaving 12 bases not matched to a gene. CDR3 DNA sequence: TGTGCCAGCAGGTCACGACAGGGGTTTGTCCCAGATACGCAGTATTTT. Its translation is CASRSRQGFVPDTQYF.

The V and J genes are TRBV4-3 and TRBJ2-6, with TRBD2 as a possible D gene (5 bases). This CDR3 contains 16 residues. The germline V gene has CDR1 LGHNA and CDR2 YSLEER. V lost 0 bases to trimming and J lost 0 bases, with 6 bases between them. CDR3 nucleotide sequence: TGCGCCAGCAGCCAAGATGGGAGCTCTGGGGCCAACGTCCTGACTTTC. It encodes CASSQDGSSGANVLTF.

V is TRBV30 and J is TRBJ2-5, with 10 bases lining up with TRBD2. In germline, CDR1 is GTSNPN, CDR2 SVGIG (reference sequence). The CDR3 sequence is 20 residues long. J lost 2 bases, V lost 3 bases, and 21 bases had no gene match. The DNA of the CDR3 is TGTGCCTGGAGGGGCGTTGCTTTTCGATTAGCGGGGGGAATTCAAGAGACCCAGTACTTC. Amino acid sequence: CAWRGVAFRLAGGIQETQYF. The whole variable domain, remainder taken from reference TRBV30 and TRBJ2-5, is SQTIHQWPATLVQPVGSPLSLECTVEGTSNPNLYWYRQAAGRGLQLLFYSVGIGQISSEVPQNLSASRPQDRQFILSSKKLLLSDSGFYLCAWRGVAFRLAGGIQETQYFGPGTRLLVL.

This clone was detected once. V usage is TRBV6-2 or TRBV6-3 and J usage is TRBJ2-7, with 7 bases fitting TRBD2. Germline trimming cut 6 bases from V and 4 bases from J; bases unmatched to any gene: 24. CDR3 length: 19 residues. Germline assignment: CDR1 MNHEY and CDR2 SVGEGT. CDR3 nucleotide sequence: TGTGCCAGCAGCCCCAGTCGGGCTAGCGGACTCCCTATTCTATACGAGCAGTACTTC. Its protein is CASSPSRASGLPILYEQYF.

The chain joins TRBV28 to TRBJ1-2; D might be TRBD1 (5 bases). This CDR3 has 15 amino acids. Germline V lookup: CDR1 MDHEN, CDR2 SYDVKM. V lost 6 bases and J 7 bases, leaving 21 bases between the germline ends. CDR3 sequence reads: CASSSSNAGGSGYTF. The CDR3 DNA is TGTGCCAGCAGCTCCAGCAATGCGGGGGGTTCTGGCTACACCTTC.

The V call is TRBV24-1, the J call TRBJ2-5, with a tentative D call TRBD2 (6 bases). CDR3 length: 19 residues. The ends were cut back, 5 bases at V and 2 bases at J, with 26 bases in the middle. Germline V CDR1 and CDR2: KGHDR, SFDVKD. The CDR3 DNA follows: TGTGCCACCAGTGGGAGTACAGGCATGATGCGGGGTTTTCAAGAGACCCAGTACTTC. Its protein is CATSGSTGMMRGFQETQYF.

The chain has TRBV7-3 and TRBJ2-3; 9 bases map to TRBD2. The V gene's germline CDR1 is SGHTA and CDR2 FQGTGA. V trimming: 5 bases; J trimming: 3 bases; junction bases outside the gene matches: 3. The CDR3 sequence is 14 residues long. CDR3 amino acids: CASSRSGSTDTQYF. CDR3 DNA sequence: TGTGCCAGCAGCCGTAGCGGGAGTACAGATACGCAGTATTTT.

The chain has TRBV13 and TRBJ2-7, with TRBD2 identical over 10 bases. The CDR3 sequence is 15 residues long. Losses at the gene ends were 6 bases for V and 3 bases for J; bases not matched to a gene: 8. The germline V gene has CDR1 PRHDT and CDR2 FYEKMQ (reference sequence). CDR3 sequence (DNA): TGTGCCAGCAGTTCCACCGGGACTAGCGTCTACGAGCAGTACTTC. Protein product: CASSSTGTSVYEQYF.

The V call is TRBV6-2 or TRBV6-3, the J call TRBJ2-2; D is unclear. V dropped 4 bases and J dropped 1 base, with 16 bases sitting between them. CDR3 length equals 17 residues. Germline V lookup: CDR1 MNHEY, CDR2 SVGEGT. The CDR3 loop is CASSSPLRQQNTGELFF. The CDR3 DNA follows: TGTGCCAGCAGTTCGCCCCTGAGGCAGCAGAACACCGGGGAGCTGTTTTTT.

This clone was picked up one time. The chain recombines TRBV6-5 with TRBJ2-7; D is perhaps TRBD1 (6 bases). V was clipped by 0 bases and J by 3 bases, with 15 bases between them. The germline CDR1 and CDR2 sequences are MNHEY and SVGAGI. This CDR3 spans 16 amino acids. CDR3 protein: CASSYSLADRGYEQYF. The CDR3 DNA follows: TGTGCCAGCAGTTACTCTCTTGCGGACAGAGGCTACGAGCAGTACTTC.

The chain's CDR3 is CASSVAGTSGKFYQETQYF. The CDR3 nucleotides are TGTGCCAGCAGCGTAGCAGGGACTAGCGGGAAGTTTTACCAAGAGACCCAGTACTTC. The chain combines TRBV9 with TRBJ2-5; the match to TRBD2 covers 13 bases. The CDR3 has 19 amino acids. CDR1 is SGDLS, CDR2 YYNGEE, per germline. Trimming removed 0 bases from V and 0 bases from J; junction bases left unmatched: 8.

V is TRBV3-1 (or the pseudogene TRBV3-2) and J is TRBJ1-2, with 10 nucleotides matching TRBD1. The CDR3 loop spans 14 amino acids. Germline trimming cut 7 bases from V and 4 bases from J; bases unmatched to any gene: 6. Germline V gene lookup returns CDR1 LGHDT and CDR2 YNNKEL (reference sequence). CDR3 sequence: CASNGQGDGYGYTF. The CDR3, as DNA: TGTGCCAGCAACGGACAGGGGGACGGCTATGGCTACACCTTC.